The present T cell receptor beta chain was sequenced within a study of T cells in localized non-small cell lung cancer. Germline CDR1 SEHNR, CDR2 FQNEAQ (reference sequence). V was cut by 5 bases and J by 10 bases, with 9 bases left in between. CDR3 length: 12 amino acids. Here immunoSEQ multiplex PCR was the method, and the copy in TCRdb shows in-frame clones only, minus some. The sample yields around 19,000 clones, around 93% seen once. The starting material was peripheral blood, obtained before any cancer treatment. This TCR was sampled from a woman aged 40-69 years with stage I lung adenocarcinoma. V is TRBV7-9 and J is TRBJ1-6; no reliable D call. Written as DNA, the CDR3 is TGTGCCAGCAGCCGCGACAACTCACCCCTCCACTTT. It specifies CASSRDNSPLHF. Filled out from reference TRBV7-9 and TRBJ1-6, the complete variable domain reads DTGVSQNPRHKITKRGQNVTFRCDPISEHNRLYWYRQTLGQGPEFLTYFQNEAQLEKSRLLSDRFSAERPKGSFSTLEIQRTEQGDSAMYLCASSRDNSPLHFGNGTRLTVT.